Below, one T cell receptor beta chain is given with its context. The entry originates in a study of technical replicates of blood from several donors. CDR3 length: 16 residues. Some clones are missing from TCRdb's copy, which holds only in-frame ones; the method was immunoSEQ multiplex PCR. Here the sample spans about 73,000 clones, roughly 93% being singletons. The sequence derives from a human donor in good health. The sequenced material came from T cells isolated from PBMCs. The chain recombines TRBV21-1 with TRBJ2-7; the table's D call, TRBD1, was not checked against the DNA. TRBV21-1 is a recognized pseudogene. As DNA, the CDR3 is TGTGCCAGCAGCCCCGGGACACACCATTTAACCTACGAGCAGTACTTC. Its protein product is CASSPGTHHLTYEQYF.